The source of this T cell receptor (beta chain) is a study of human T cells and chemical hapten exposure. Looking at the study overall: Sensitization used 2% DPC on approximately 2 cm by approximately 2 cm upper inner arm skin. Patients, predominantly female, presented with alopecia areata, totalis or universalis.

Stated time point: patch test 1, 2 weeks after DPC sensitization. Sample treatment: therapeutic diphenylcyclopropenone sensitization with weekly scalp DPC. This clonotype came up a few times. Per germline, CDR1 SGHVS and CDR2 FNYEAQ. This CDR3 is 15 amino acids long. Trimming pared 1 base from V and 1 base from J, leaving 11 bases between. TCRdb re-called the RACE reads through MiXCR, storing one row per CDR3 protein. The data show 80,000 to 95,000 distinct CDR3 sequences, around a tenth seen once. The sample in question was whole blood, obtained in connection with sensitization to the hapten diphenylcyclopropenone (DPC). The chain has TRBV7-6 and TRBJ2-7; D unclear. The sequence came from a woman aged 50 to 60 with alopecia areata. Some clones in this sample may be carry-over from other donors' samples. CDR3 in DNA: TGTGCCAGCAGCTTAGTGTCGTCCCCTTCCTACGAGCAGTACTTC. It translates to CASSLVSSPSYEQYF.